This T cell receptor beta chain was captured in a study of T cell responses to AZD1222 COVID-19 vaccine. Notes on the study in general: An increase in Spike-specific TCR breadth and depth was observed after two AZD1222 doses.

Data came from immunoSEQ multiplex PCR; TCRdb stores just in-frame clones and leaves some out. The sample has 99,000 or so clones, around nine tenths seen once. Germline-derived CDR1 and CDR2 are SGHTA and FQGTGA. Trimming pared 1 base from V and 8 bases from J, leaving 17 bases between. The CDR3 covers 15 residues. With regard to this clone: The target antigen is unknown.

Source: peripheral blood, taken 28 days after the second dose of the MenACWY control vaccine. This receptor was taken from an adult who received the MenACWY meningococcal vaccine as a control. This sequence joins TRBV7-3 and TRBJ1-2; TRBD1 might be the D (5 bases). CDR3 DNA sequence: TGTGCCAGCAGCTTAATGTACGGGCCCGGGGCCGGCTACACCTTC. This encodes CASSLMYGPGAGYTF.